This T cell receptor beta chain came from a study of T cells after yellow fever vaccination. Study outcomes and limitations: A weaker secondary response peaked on day 5, the primary on day 15.

One entry per CDR3 protein, called by TCRdb with MiXCR from the 5' RACE reads. The sample holds hundreds of thousands of distinct CDR3 sequences, 7.5% to 9% seen once. Notes on this clonotype: The antigen is undetermined.

The CDR3 length is 15 residues. Germline V CDR1 and CDR2: LGHNA, YNFKEQ. The germline V and J ends were trimmed by 5 bases and 2 bases, with 12 bases remaining between them. This sequence joins TRBV4-2 and TRBJ2-2; D remains ambiguous. Sequenced material: CD4+ T cells sorted from PBMCs, taken 5 days after the yellow fever booster vaccination. The TCR comes from a man aged 18 to 30 who received the YFV17D yellow fever vaccine. This CDR3 is CASSTERINTGELFF. In DNA form, the CDR3 reads TGTGCCAGCAGCACGGAACGGATTAACACCGGGGAGCTGTTTTTT.